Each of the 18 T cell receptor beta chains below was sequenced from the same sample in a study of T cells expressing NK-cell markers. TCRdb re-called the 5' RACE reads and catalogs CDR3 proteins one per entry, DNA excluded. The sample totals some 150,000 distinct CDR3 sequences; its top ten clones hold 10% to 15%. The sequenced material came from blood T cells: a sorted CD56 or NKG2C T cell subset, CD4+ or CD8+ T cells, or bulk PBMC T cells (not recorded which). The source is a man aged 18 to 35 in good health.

Here the CDR3 reads CAWSPDRGNQPQHF. The chain joins TRBV30 to TRBJ1-5; TCRdb outputs TRBD1, but without DNA this stays unchecked. Germline loops: CDR1 GTSNPN, CDR2 SVGIG (reference sequence). This CDR3 spans 14 amino acids.

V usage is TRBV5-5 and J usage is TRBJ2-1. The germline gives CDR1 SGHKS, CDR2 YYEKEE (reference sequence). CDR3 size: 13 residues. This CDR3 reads CASSILGLQEQFF.

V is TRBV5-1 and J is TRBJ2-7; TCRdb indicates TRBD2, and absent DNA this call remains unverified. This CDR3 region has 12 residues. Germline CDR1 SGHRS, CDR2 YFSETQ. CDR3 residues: CASSSGGNEQYF.

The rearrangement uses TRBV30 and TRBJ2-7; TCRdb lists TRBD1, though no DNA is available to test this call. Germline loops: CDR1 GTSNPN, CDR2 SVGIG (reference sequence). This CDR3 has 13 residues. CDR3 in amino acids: CAWARGELDEQYF.

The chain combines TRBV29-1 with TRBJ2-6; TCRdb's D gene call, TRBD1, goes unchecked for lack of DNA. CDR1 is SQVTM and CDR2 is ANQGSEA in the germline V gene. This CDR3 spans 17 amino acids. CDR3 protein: CSVGTAPNPSGANVLTF.

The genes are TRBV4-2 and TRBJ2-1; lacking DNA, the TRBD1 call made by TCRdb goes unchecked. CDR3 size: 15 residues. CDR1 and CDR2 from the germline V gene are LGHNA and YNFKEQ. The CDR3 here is CASSQSETGNNEQFF.

This chain's CDR3 is CASSVEGSPYNEQFF. The chain couples TRBV9 to TRBJ2-1; there is no DNA to check the TCRdb D call of TRBD1. Germline assignment: CDR1 SGDLS and CDR2 YYNGEE. The CDR3 has 15 amino acids.

The CDR3 region is CSACEGAGAQETQYF. The rearrangement joins TRBV20-1 to TRBJ2-5; the TCRdb call, TRBD1, lacks DNA for checking. This CDR3 has 15 residues. Germline values: CDR1 DFQATT, CDR2 SNEGSKA (reference sequence).

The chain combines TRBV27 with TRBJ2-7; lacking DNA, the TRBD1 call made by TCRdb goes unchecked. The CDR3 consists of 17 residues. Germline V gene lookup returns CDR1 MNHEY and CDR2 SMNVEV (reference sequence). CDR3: CASSLLSPSESSYEQYF.

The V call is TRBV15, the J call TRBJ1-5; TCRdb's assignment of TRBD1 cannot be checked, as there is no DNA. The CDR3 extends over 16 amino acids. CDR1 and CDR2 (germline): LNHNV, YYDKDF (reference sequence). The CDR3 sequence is CATSRENGGPNQPQHF.

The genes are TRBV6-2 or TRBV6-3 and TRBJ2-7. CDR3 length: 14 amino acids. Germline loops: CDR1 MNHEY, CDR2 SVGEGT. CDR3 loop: CASSYVDLVYEQYF.

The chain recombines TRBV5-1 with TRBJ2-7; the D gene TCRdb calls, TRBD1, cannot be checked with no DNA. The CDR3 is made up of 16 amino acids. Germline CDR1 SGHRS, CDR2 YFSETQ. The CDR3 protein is CASSLVGGEFPYEQYF.

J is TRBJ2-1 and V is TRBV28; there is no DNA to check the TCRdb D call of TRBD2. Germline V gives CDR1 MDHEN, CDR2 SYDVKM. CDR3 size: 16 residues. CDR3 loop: CASSPSLGSGRNEQFF.

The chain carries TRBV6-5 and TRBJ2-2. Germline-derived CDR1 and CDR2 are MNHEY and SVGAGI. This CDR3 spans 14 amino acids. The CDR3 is CASSYSIAGGELFF.

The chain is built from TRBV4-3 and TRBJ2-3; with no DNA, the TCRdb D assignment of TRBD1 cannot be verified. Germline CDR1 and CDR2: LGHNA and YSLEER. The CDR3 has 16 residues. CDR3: CASSKGVPGGTDTQYF.

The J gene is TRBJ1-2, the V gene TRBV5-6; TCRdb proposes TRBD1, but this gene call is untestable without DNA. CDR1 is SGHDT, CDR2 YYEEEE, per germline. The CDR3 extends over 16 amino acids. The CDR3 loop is CASSLAARQGRDGYTF. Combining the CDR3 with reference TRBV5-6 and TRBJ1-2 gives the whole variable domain DAGVTQSPTHLIKTRGQQVTLRCSPKSGHDTVSWYQQALGQGPQFIFQYYEEEERQRGNFPDRFSGHQFPNYSSELNVNALLLGDSALYLCASSLAARQGRDGYTFGSGTRLTVV.

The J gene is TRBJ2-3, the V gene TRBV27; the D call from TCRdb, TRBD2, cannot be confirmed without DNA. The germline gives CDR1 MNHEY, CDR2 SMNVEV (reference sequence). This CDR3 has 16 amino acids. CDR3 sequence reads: CASGPLAESGTDTQYF.

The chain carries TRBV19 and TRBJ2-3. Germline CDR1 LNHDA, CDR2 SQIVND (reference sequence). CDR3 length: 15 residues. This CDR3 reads CASSISVQSTDTQYF.